Listed below are T cell receptor beta chains from one sample, sequenced in a study of blood T cell repertoires in COVID-19. Profiling relied on immunoSEQ multiplex PCR, and the TCRdb table lists in-frame clones only, not all of them. The sample lists 120,000 to 150,000 clones, under 90% occurring once. Sequencing was carried out using peripheral blood. Every receptor here comes from a human donor in a cohort sampled during active COVID-19. Each CDR3 is given with its conserved first and last residue. A D gene is named only where the DNA matches it firmly. Some rows have no size entry. The others give once, few or many, or a class for an expanded clone.

d_gene: .; v_gene: TRBV3-1/TRBV3-2; abundance: .; j_gene: TRBJ1-2; len: 13; CDR3aa: CASSLSGGTGYTF; CDR3nt: TGTGCCAGCAGCCTTAGCGGCGGCACTGGCTACACCTTC
d_gene: .; v_gene: TRBV7-3; abundance: few; j_gene: TRBJ2-2; len: 14; CDR3aa: CASSLGGWTGELFF; CDR3nt: TGTGCCAGCAGCTTGGGGGGATGGACCGGGGAGCTGTTTTTT
d_gene: .; v_gene: TRBV3-1/TRBV3-2; abundance: once; j_gene: TRBJ2-2; len: 14; CDR3aa: CASSQAGEPGELFF; CDR3nt: TGTGCCAGCAGCCAAGCGGGGGAGCCCGGGGAGCTGTTTTTT
d_gene: .; v_gene: TRBV2; abundance: .; j_gene: TRBJ2-2; len: 11; CDR3aa: CASSSSGELFF; CDR3nt: TGTGCCAGCAGTAGTAGCGGGGAGCTGTTTTTT
d_gene: .; v_gene: TRBV4-2; abundance: .; j_gene: TRBJ2-7; len: 13; CDR3aa: CASSQDSGYEQYF; CDR3nt: TGTGCCAGCAGCCAAGATTCGGGGTACGAGCAGTACTTC
d_gene: .; v_gene: TRBV14; abundance: .; j_gene: TRBJ1-1; len: 14; CDR3aa: CASQRGGKGTEAFF; CDR3nt: TGTGCCAGTCAACGGGGGGGAAAGGGCACTGAAGCTTTCTTT
d_gene: .; v_gene: TRBV19; abundance: few; j_gene: TRBJ1-3; len: 14; CDR3aa: CASSLVGVGNTIYF; CDR3nt: TGTGCCAGTAGTTTGGTAGGGGTCGGAAACACCATATATTTT
d_gene: TRBD1; v_gene: TRBV11-2; abundance: .; j_gene: TRBJ2-2; len: 15; CDR3aa: CASSTPQGATGELFF; CDR3nt: TGTGCCAGCAGCACCCCTCAGGGGGCCACCGGGGAGCTGTTTTTT
d_gene: .; v_gene: TRBV11-3; abundance: .; j_gene: TRBJ1-4; len: 12; CDR3aa: CASSTGSEKLFF; CDR3nt: TGTGCCAGCAGCACAGGGAGTGAAAAACTGTTTTTT
d_gene: TRBD1; v_gene: TRBV9; abundance: .; j_gene: TRBJ1-2; len: 13; CDR3aa: CASSGDRADGYTF; CDR3nt: TGTGCCAGCAGCGGTGACAGGGCGGATGGCTACACCTTC
d_gene: .; v_gene: TRBV5-4; abundance: .; j_gene: TRBJ2-1; len: 15; CDR3aa: CASGPRGNVYNEQFF; CDR3nt: TGTGCCAGCGGTCCCAGGGGTAATGTCTACAATGAGCAGTTCTTC
d_gene: TRBD2; v_gene: TRBV4-3; abundance: .; j_gene: TRBJ2-3; len: 16; CDR3aa: CASSQGTSGGTDTQYF; CDR3nt: TGCGCCAGCAGCCAAGGGACTAGCGGGGGGACAGATACGCAGTATTTT
d_gene: TRBD2; v_gene: TRBV4-3; abundance: .; j_gene: TRBJ2-5; len: 17; CDR3aa: CASSQARSGGALETQYF; CDR3nt: TGCGCCAGCAGCCAAGCTCGGAGCGGGGGGGCCTTGGAGACCCAGTACTTC
d_gene: .; v_gene: TRBV7-9; abundance: .; j_gene: TRBJ1-3; len: 14; CDR3aa: CASSAPRDGNTIYF; CDR3nt: TGTGCCAGCAGCGCGCCGAGAGATGGAAACACCATATATTTT